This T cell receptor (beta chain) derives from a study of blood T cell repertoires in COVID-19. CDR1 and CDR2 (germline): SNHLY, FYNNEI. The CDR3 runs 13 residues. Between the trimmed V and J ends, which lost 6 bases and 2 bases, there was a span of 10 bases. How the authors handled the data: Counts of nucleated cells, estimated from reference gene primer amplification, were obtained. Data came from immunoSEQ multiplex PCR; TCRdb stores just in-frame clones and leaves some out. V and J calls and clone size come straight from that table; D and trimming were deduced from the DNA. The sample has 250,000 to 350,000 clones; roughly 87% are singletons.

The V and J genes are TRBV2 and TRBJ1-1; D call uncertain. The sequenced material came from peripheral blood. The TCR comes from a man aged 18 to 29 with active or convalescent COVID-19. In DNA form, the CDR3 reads TGTGCCAGCAGGGGCCAGCCTAACACTGAAGCTTTCTTT. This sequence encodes CASRGQPNTEAFF.